A single T cell receptor (beta chain) is shown here with its context. What it recognizes is unknown. TCRdb's copy holds only in-frame clones and misses some; the assay was immunoSEQ multiplex PCR. The repertoire holds roughly 9,000 clones, with 60% to 80% as singletons. The data are from a study of cytotoxic CD8 clonotypes in ibrutinib-treated CLL. General study points: An increase in clonality occurred at ibrutinib response, followed by a return toward baseline at progression. Public clonotypes showed up rarely, and on treatment they shrank or held steady.

The V gene lost 5 bases and the J gene lost 2 bases, with 9 bases spanning the gap. The CDR3 length is 13 residues. Germline V gene lookup returns CDR1 MNHNY and CDR2 SVGAGI (reference sequence). This TCR derives from a human donor with chronic lymphocytic leukemia. V gene TRBV6-6 combines with J gene TRBJ1-2; D gene ambiguous. The sample here was PBMCs, taken before ibrutinib treatment. CDR3 sequence reads: CASSPGVNYGYTF. In DNA form, the CDR3 reads TGTGCCAGCAGTCCCGGAGTGAACTATGGCTACACCTTC.